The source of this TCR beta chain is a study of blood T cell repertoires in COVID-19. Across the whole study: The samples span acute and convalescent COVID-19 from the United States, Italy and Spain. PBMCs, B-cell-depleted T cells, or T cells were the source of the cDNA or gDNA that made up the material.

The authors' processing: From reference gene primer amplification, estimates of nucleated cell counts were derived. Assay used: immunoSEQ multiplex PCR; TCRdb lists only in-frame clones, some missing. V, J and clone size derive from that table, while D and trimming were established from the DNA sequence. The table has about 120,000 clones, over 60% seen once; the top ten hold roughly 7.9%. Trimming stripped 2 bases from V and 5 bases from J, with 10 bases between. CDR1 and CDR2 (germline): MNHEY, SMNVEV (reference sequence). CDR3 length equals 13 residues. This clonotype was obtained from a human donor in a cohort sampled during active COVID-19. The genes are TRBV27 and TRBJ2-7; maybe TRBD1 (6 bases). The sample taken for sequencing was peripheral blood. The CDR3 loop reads CASSLTGRDEQYF. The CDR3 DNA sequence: TGTGCCAGCAGTTTAACAGGGCGGGACGAGCAGTACTTC.